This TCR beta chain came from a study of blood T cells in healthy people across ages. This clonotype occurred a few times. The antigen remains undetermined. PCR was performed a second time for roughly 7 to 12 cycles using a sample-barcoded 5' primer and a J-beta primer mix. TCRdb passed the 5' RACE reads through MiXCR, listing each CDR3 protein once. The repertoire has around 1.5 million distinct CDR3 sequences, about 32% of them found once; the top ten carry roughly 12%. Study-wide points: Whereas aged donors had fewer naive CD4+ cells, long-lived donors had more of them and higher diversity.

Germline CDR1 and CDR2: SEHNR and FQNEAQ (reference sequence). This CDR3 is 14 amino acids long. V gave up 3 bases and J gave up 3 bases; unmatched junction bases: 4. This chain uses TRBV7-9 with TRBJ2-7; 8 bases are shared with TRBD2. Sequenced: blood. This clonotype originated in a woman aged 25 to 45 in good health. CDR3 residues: CASSFGGENYEQYF. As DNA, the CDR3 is TGTGCCAGCAGCTTCGGGGGGGAAAACTACGAGCAGTACTTC.